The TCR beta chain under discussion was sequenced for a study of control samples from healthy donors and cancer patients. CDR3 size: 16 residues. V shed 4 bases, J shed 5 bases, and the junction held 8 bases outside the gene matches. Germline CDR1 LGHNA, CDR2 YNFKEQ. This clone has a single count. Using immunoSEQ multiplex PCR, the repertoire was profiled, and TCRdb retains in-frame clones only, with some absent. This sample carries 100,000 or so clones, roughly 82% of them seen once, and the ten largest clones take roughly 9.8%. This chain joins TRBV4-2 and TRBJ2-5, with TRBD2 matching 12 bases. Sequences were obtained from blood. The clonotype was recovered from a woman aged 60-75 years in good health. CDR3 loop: CASSPGTSGFSETQYF. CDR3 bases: TGTGCCAGCAGCCCCGGGACTAGCGGGTTTTCGGAGACCCAGTACTTC.